This TCR beta chain was identified in a study of blood T cell repertoires in COVID-19. At the level of the study: Sites across the United States, Italy and Spain contributed samples from acute and convalescent COVID-19. T cells, B-cell-depleted T cells, or PBMCs provided the cDNA or gDNA that served as material.

As originally analysed: Reference gene primer amplification in the assay estimated nucleated cell counts. The method was immunoSEQ multiplex PCR; TCRdb's version includes in-frame clones alone and lacks a portion of them. The V and J calls and the clone size are those of that table, but D and trimming were determined from the DNA. Among under 250,000 clones listed, 70% to 90% were seen once. A Seattle source enrolled patients during active infection and followed them longitudinally. Deletions cut 5 bases from V and 0 bases from J, with 10 bases between. Germline V gene data show CDR1 as SGHVS and CDR2 as FQNEAQ. The CDR3 length is 14 residues.

This receptor was taken from a man in his fifties with COVID-19, enrolled during active disease. The material sequenced was peripheral blood. This rearrangement joins TRBV7-8 to TRBJ2-5, with a weak D call TRBD2 (6 bases). CDR3 DNA sequence: TGTGCCAGCAGCCGTCTAGCGTACCAAGAGACCCAGTACTTC. Protein sequence: CASSRLAYQETQYF. Full variable domain (outside the CDR3, taken from reference TRBV7-8 and TRBJ2-5): GAGVSQSPRYKVAKRGQDVALRCDPISGHVSLFWYQQALGQGPEFLTYFQNEAQLDKSGLPSDRFFAERPEGSVSTLKIQRTQQEDSAVYLCASSRLAYQETQYFGPGTRLLVL.